This passage covers 23 T cell receptor beta chains from one sample sequenced in a study of blood T cell repertoires in COVID-19. Sequenced by immunoSEQ multiplex PCR; TCRdb stores in-frame clones only, minus some. Among a few hundred thousand clones listed, 88% were seen once. Sequencing used PBMCs or T cells enriched from blood (not recorded which). These receptors were collected from a woman aged 35 to 49 with acute COVID-19.

V usage is TRBV7-9 and J usage is TRBJ1-2, with D possibly being TRBD1 (6 bases). CDR1 is SEHNR and CDR2 is FQNEAQ in the germline V gene (reference sequence). Trimming stripped 1 base from V and 3 bases from J, with 12 bases between. There are 15 residues in the CDR3. CDR3: CASSLGAGDHYGYTF. The DNA for the CDR3 is TGTGCCAGCAGCTTAGGAGCAGGGGACCACTATGGCTACACCTTC.

V is TRBV10-3 and J is TRBJ2-5; 7 bases fit TRBD1. The germline gives CDR1 ENHRY, CDR2 SYGVKD. V dropped 0 bases and J dropped 2; count of bases not matched to a gene: 0. The CDR3 consists of 14 residues. CDR3 sequence reads: CAISESTGQETQYF. CDR3 nucleotides: TGTGCCATCAGTGAGTCGACAGGGCAAGAGACCCAGTACTTC.

The CDR3 DNA is TGTGCCAGTAACCGAGACAGGAGGAGCAATCAGCCCCAGCATTTT. It encodes CASNRDRRSNQPQHF. The chain links TRBV19 to TRBJ1-5, with D perhaps TRBD1 (6 bases). Deletions cut 7 bases from V and 1 base from J, with 14 bases between. Germline V gene sequence: CDR1 LNHDA, CDR2 SQIVND (reference sequence). This CDR3 has 15 amino acids.

CDR3 sequence: CASSRLAGGPSTDTQYF. For the CDR3, the DNA is TGTGCCAGCAGTCGACTAGCGGGAGGGCCGAGCACAGATACGCAGTATTTT. The V gene is TRBV28, the J gene TRBJ2-3; 14 nucleotides align to TRBD2. The CDR3 is made up of 17 amino acids. V trimming: 5 bases; J trimming: 0 bases; junction bases outside the gene matches: 4. The germline gives CDR1 MDHEN, CDR2 SYDVKM.

The genes are TRBV24-1 and TRBJ2-6, with 8 bases matching TRBD1. J was trimmed by 2 bases and V by 2 bases; bases with no gene match: 10. CDR1 is KGHDR and CDR2 is SFDVKD in the germline V gene. The length of the CDR3 is 19 residues. CDR3 protein: CATSDSRTGTLTGANVLTF. The DNA for the CDR3 is TGTGCCACCAGTGATTCGAGGACAGGGACATTAACTGGGGCCAACGTCCTGACTTTC.

The rearrangement joins TRBV9 to TRBJ2-1; 9 positions match TRBD2. From germline, CDR1 is SGDLS and CDR2 YYNGEE. The CDR3 consists of 14 residues. J was trimmed by 6 bases and V by 1 base; bases with no gene match: 2. CDR3 sequence (DNA): TGTGCCAGCAGCGTACTTAGCGGGAGCAATGAGCAGTTCTTC. Translated, it gives CASSVLSGSNEQFF.

V is TRBV19 and J is TRBJ2-1; 7 bases map to TRBD2. Germline assignment: CDR1 LNHDA and CDR2 SQIVND (reference sequence). The J segment lost 7 bases and the V segment lost 6 bases, leaving 6 bases of the junction unmatched. This CDR3 has 13 amino acids. CDR3 nucleotide sequence: TGTGCCAGTAGATATTCAGCGGGGAATGAGCAGTTCTTC. Amino acids: CASRYSAGNEQFF. Full variable domain (missing parts from reference TRBV19 and TRBJ2-1): DGGITQSPKYLFRKEGQNVTLSCEQNLNHDAMYWYRQDPGQGLRLIYYSQIVNDFQKGDIAEGYSVSREKKESFPLTVTSAQKNPTAFYLCASRYSAGNEQFFGPGTRLTVL.

The chain employs TRBV6-2 or TRBV6-3 and TRBJ1-5; 8 bases fit TRBD1. This CDR3 has 15 residues. With V trimmed by 5 bases and J by 7 bases, 10 bases remained unmatched. CDR1 and CDR2 (germline): MNHEY, SVGEGT. In DNA, the CDR3 is TGTGCCAGCAGTCAAACCCGGACAGGGTTACAGCCCCAGCATTTT. Translating it yields CASSQTRTGLQPQHF.

About this clone: The sample has other DNA sequences that encode this CDR3 too. This chain links TRBV29-1 with TRBJ1-1, with 9 bases that match TRBD1. CDR1 SQVTM and CDR2 ANQGSEA come from the germline V gene. With V trimmed by 1 base and J by 5 bases, 2 bases remained unmatched. The CDR3 totals 13 residues. Written as DNA, the CDR3 is TGCAGCGTTGAAGTCGGACAGGGGACTGAAGCTTTCTTT. Its translation is CSVEVGQGTEAFF.

This clone turned up a few times. The CDR3 sequence is CSVYRDRGPTEAFF. DNA of the CDR3: TGCAGCGTTTATCGAGACAGGGGGCCAACTGAAGCTTTCTTT. The chain employs TRBV29-1 and TRBJ1-1, with TRBD1 matching over 10 bases. Germline V gives CDR1 SQVTM, CDR2 ANQGSEA. Unmatched junction bases numbered 8, after V lost 5 bases and J lost 5 bases. There are 14 residues in the CDR3. Combining the CDR3 with reference TRBV29-1 and TRBJ1-1 gives the whole variable domain SAVISQKPSRDICQRGTSLTIQCQVDSQVTMMFWYRQQPGQSLTLIATANQGSEATYESGFVIDKFPISRPNLTFSTLTVSNMSPEDSSIYLCSVYRDRGPTEAFFGQGTRLTVV.

This rearrangement joins TRBV24-1 to TRBJ2-1; TRBD1 agrees at 11 bases. CDR1 and CDR2 (germline): KGHDR, SFDVKD. After removal of 6 bases from V and 8 bases from J, the junction contained 8 bases not matched to a gene. This CDR3 is built from 15 residues. The CDR3 region has the DNA TGTGCCACCAGTCAAGGACAGGGGGCTCGGGATGAGCAGTTCTTC. Residues: CATSQGQGARDEQFF.

The chain recombines TRBV5-4 with TRBJ2-6, with 9 bases that match TRBD1. Germline trimming cut 4 bases from V and 4 bases from J; bases unmatched to any gene: 9. The germline gives CDR1 SGHNT, CDR2 YYREEE (reference sequence). The CDR3 has 17 residues. CDR3 amino acids: CASSPLQGAAGANVLTF. The CDR3 DNA reads as TGTGCCAGCAGCCCGTTACAGGGGGCGGCGGGGGCCAACGTCCTGACTTTC. The full variable domain, completed using reference TRBV5-4 and TRBJ2-6, is ETGVTQSPTHLIKTRGQQVTLRCSSQSGHNTVSWYQQALGQGPQFIFQYYREEENGRGNFPPRFSGLQFPNYSSELNVNALELDDSALYLCASSPLQGAAGANVLTFGAGSRLTVL.

This clone was recorded once. J is TRBJ2-1 and V is TRBV7-9; TRBD2 aligns across 14 bases. CDR3 size: 18 residues. Losses at the gene ends were 6 bases for V and 9 bases for J; bases not matched to a gene: 16. Per germline, CDR1 SEHNR and CDR2 FQNEAQ (reference sequence). CDR3 DNA sequence: TGTGCCAGCAGTCGACACTTGGGACTAGCGGGGGTTTCGGGTGAGCAGTTCTTC. It is translated as CASSRHLGLAGVSGEQFF.

The V and J genes are TRBV28 and TRBJ2-1, with TRBD1 matching 8 bases. J gave up 10 bases and V 1 base, and 6 bases lay outside the gene matches. Germline lookup yields CDR1 MDHEN and CDR2 SYDVKM. This CDR3 is built from 14 residues. The chain's CDR3 is CASSLSGQGEEQFF. The DNA for the CDR3 is TGTGCCAGCAGTTTATCAGGACAGGGAGAGGAGCAGTTCTTC.

V gene TRBV7-2 combines with J gene TRBJ2-5; 7 bases align to TRBD2. With 1 base clipped from V and 2 bases from J, the junction kept 10 bases outside the gene matches. Germline V gives CDR1 SGHTA, CDR2 FQGNSA. The CDR3 sequence is 17 residues long. CDR3: CASSLGGRGTTQETQYF. CDR3 bases: TGTGCCAGCAGCTTAGGGGGCCGCGGGACTACACAAGAGACCCAGTACTTC.

The chain uses TRBV9 and TRBJ2-1, with a possible D match to TRBD1 (6 bases). The CDR3 contains 21 residues. Germline loops: CDR1 SGDLS, CDR2 YYNGEE. Trimming removed 3 bases from V and 1 base from J, with 29 bases in between. Here the CDR3 DNA reads TGTGCCAGCAGCGAACTTTATGGGGACACCGGTCTTTTGGTATCCTACAATGAGCAGTTCTTC. This sequence encodes CASSELYGDTGLLVSYNEQFF.

V usage is TRBV24-1 and J usage is TRBJ2-3, with 10 bases lining up with TRBD2. CDR3 size: 15 residues. Trimming cost V 2 bases and J 5 bases; bases outside gene matches: 3. Germline assignment: CDR1 KGHDR and CDR2 SFDVKD. In DNA, the CDR3 is TGTGCCACCAGTGATTCTCGACTAGCGGGAGATACGCAGTATTTT. It translates to CATSDSRLAGDTQYF.

Details on this clone: Other nucleotide sequences from this sample produce the same CDR3. The chain joins TRBV5-6 to TRBJ1-1; 7 bases agree with TRBD1. Germline V gene lookup returns CDR1 SGHDT and CDR2 YYEEEE. V was pared by 4 bases and J by 1 base, with 4 bases of the junction left unmatched. The CDR3 loop spans 14 amino acids. CDR3 DNA: TGTGCCAGCAGCAGGACAGGAGAGAACACTGAAGCTTTCTTT. This sequence encodes CASSRTGENTEAFF.

The DNA for the CDR3 is TGTGCCAGCAGCTTGGCGGGGGTCGCTGAAGCTTTCTTT. Its protein product is CASSLAGVAEAFF. This rearrangement joins TRBV5-4 to TRBJ1-1; TRBD1 is a possible D gene (5 bases). Germline CDR1 reads SGHNT; CDR2 reads YYREEE (reference sequence). The CDR3 is 13 amino acids. Trimming pared 0 bases from V and 6 bases from J, leaving 9 bases between.

The chain links TRBV15 to TRBJ2-3; 7 positions match TRBD2. The length of the CDR3 is 17 residues. J lost 2 bases, V lost 0 bases, and 8 bases had no gene match. Germline V lookup: CDR1 LNHNV, CDR2 YYDKDF (reference sequence). For the CDR3, the DNA is TGTGCCACCAGCAGAGATTCGTCACTAGCGAACACAGATACGCAGTATTTT. It yields the protein CATSRDSSLANTDTQYF. The variable domain in full, with the rest retrieved from reference TRBV15 and TRBJ2-3, is DAMVIQNPRYQVTQFGKPVTLSCSQTLNHNVMYWYQQKSSQAPKLLFHYYDKDFNNEADTPDNFQSRRPNTSFCFLDIRSPGLGDTAMYLCATSRDSSLANTDTQYFGPGTRLTVL.

The CDR3 nucleotides are TGCAGCGTTGAAGGGGCGGGAGTGATTAGGCGCACAGATACGCAGTATTTT. It codes for CSVEGAGVIRRTDTQYF. This chain connects TRBV29-1 to TRBJ2-3, with 7 bases identical to TRBD2. Germline CDR1 SQVTM, CDR2 ANQGSEA. The CDR3 covers 17 residues. Germline trimming cut 1 base from V and 1 base from J; bases unmatched to any gene: 11.

The V call is TRBV25-1, the J call TRBJ1-2; D is uncertain. The CDR3 has 13 residues. In germline, CDR1 is MGHDK, CDR2 SYGVNS. The V and J ends lost 1 base and 4 bases respectively, with 7 bases between them. CDR3 nucleotides: TGTGCCAGCAGTGAATCGGGTCTCTATGGCTACACCTTC. Protein product: CASSESGLYGYTF.

In this sample, this clone turned up a few times. The gene calls are TRBV7-2 and TRBJ1-2; 8 nucleotides line up with TRBD1. Trimming cost V 1 base and J 2 bases; bases outside gene matches: 12. The CDR3 contains 18 residues. Germline lookup yields CDR1 SGHTA and CDR2 FQGNSA. The CDR3 reads CASSLGGRTGLLNYGYTF. The CDR3 coding sequence is TGTGCCAGCAGCTTAGGGGGTAGGACAGGGCTCCTCAACTATGGCTACACCTTC. The entire variable domain, with the rest obtained from reference TRBV7-2 and TRBJ1-2, is as follows: GAGVSQSPSNKVTEKGKDVELRCDPISGHTALYWYRQSLGQGLEFLIYFQGNSAPDKSGLPSDRFSAERTGGSVSTLTIQRTQQEDSAVYLCASSLGGRTGLLNYGYTFGSGTRLTVV.